This T cell receptor beta chain came from a study of beta chain features in type 1 diabetes. Regarding the study as a whole: Shorter TCRB CDR3s, moderately but significantly so, were found in Type 1 diabetes patients in all four CD4+ subsets.

V gave up 2 bases and J gave up 6 bases; unmatched junction bases: 7. CDR3 length equals 16 residues. CDR1 is MDHEN, CDR2 SYDVKM, per germline. Expressed TCRB transcripts were sequenced after all isolated RNA was converted to cDNA. The assay was immunoSEQ multiplex PCR, and TCRdb's table has in-frame clones only and misses some. Among 350,000 to 450,000 clones listed, over 10% were seen once. With regard to this clone: Antigen specificity is unknown.

The sequencing input was naive CD4+ T cells from blood. The receptor's source is a woman younger than 30 with type 1 diabetes. This chain links TRBV28 with TRBJ2-3, with 11 nucleotides matching TRBD1. CDR3 bases: TGTGCCAGCAGTTTAGCTCCCGGGACAGGGGGGGATACGCAGTATTTT. As protein: CASSLAPGTGGDTQYF. The whole variable domain, remainder taken from reference TRBV28 and TRBJ2-3, is DVKVTQSSRYLVKRTGEKVFLECVQDMDHENMFWYRQDPGLGLRLIYFSYDVKMKEKGDIPEGYSVSREKKERFSLILESASTNQTSMYLCASSLAPGTGGDTQYFGPGTRLTVL.